Listed below are T cell receptor beta chains from one sample, sequenced in a study of blood T cell repertoires in COVID-19. The repertoire was sequenced with immunoSEQ multiplex PCR; TCRdb's copy has only in-frame clones and lacks some. The sample comprises about 340,000 clones, about four fifths of which are singletons, and roughly 3% rests with the top ten. The sample consisted of peripheral blood. The receptors were gathered from a man in his thirties or forties with active or convalescent COVID-19. Both conserved end residues are part of each CDR3. The D gene is left open where the match is weak. Rows give clone size only sometimes, using once, few, many, or a class for an expanded clone.

size,length,V,D,J,DNA,CDR3
NA,15,TRBV30,NA,TRBJ1-6,TGTGCTTCGGAGGAGGGGGGACTAGGTAATTCACCCCTCCACTTT,CASEEGGLGNSPLHF
few,14,TRBV18,TRBD1,TRBJ1-4,TGTGCCAGCTCCCCCACAGGGGGCAAAGAAAAACTGTTTTTT,CASSPTGGKEKLFF
NA,15,TRBV29-1,TRBD1,TRBJ1-2,TGCAGCGTTGAATCGGGACAGACAGCTAACTATGGCTACACCTTC,CSVESGQTANYGYTF
NA,15,TRBV5-1,TRBD1,TRBJ2-2,TGCGCCAGCAGCTTTAGACAGGGGGCTGCCGGGGAGCTGTTTTTT,CASSFRQGAAGELFF
NA,13,TRBV11-2,TRBD2,TRBJ2-1,TGTGCCAGCCGGAGGAGCGGGAGGTATGAGCAGTTCTTC,CASRRSGRYEQFF
NA,14,TRBV24-1,NA,TRBJ1-2,TGTGCCACCAGTTCAGGGGCAATCTACTATGGCTACACCTTC,CATSSGAIYYGYTF
few,13,TRBV3-1/TRBV3-2,NA,TRBJ2-7,TGTGCCAGCAGCCTTCGGACTGACTACGAGCAGTACTTC,CASSLRTDYEQYF
NA,16,TRBV7-2,TRBD1,TRBJ2-1,TGTGCCAGCAGCTCCCGTCAAGTACAGGGGGCCAATGAGCAGTTCTTC,CASSSRQVQGANEQFF
NA,16,TRBV2,NA,TRBJ1-1,TGTGCCAGCAGTGACCTCTTTGGAGCAATGAACACTGAAGCTTTCTTT,CASSDLFGAMNTEAFF
NA,14,TRBV4-1,NA,TRBJ2-1,TGCGCCAGCAGCCAAGGGGCACCAAACAATGAGCAGTTCTTC,CASSQGAPNNEQFF
NA,16,TRBV11-3,TRBD1,TRBJ2-3,TGTGCCAGCAGCTTAGAAGGAAGACAGGGTACCGATACGCAGTATTTT,CASSLEGRQGTDTQYF
few,14,TRBV9,NA,TRBJ2-5,TGTGCCAGCAGCGTAGGCAGGGGTAGGGAGACCCAGTACTTC,CASSVGRGRETQYF
NA,17,TRBV25-1,NA,TRBJ2-3,TGTGCCCGCAGTGAATGGGGGGGGGCGACGAGCACAGATACGCAGTATTTT,CARSEWGGATSTDTQYF
NA,13,TRBV24-1,TRBD1,TRBJ2-7,TGTGCCACCAGCCCCGGGACAGGGGTCGAGCAGTACTTC,CATSPGTGVEQYF
NA,14,TRBV9,TRBD2,TRBJ2-7,TGTGCCAGCAGCTCTGGACTAGCGGGGTACGAGCAGTACTTC,CASSSGLAGYEQYF
NA,16,TRBV5-6,TRBD1,TRBJ1-6,TGTGCCAGCAGCCCGCGGACAGGAGGGTTCAATTCACCCCTCCACTTT,CASSPRTGGFNSPLHF
NA,18,TRBV7-6,TRBD2,TRBJ2-7,TGTGCCAGCAGCCCAATCTTCCGGACTAGCGGGGGCCACTACGAGCAGTACTTC,CASSPIFRTSGGHYEQYF
NA,16,TRBV15,NA,TRBJ1-6,TGTGCCACCAGCAGAGATTTAGGAGGGAGGAGATCACCCCTCCACTTT,CATSRDLGGRRSPLHF
NA,12,TRBV6-5,NA,TRBJ1-1,TGTGCCAGCAGCAGAAGGGAGGCTGAAGCTTTCTTT,CASSRREAEAFF
NA,13,TRBV27,NA,TRBJ1-2,TGTGCCAGCAGTTTAGCAGTGTCCTATGGCTACACCTTC,CASSLAVSYGYTF
NA,15,TRBV2,NA,TRBJ1-2,TGTGCCAGCAGTGAAGGGGCCGGACAGCTCTATGGCTACACCTTC,CASSEGAGQLYGYTF